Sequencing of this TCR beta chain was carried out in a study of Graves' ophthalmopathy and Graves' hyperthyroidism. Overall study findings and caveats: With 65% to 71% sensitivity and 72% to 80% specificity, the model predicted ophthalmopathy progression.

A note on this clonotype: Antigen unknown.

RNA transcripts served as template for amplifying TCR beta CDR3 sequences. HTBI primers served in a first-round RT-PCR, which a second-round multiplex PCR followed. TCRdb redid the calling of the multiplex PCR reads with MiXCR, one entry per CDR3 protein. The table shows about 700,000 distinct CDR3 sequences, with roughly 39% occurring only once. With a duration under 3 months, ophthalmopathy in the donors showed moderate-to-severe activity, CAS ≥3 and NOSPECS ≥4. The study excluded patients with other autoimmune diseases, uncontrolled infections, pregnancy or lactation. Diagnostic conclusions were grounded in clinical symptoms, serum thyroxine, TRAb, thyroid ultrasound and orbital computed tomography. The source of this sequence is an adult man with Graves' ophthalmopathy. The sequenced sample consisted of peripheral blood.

DNA of the CDR3: TGTGCCAGCAGTTACTCGGGGTCACCCCTCCACTTT. It translates to CASSYSGSPLHF. The chain carries TRBV6-2 or TRBV6-3 and TRBJ1-6; D is unclear. CDR3 size: 12 residues. The germline V gene encodes CDR1 MNHEY and CDR2 SVGEGT. The V and J ends lost 0 bases and 10 bases respectively, with 4 bases between them.